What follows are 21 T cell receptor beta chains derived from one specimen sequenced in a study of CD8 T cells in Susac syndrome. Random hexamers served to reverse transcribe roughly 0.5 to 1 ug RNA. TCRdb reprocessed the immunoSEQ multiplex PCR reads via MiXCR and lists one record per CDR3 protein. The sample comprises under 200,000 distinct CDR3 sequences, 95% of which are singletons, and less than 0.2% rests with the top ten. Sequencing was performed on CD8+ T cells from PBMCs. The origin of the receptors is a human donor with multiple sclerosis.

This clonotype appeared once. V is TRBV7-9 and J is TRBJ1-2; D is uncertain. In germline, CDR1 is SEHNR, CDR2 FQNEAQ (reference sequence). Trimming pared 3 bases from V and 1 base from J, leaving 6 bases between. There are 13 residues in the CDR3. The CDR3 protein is CASSFQDNYGYTF. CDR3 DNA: TGTGCCAGCAGCTTTCAGGATAACTATGGCTACACCTTC.

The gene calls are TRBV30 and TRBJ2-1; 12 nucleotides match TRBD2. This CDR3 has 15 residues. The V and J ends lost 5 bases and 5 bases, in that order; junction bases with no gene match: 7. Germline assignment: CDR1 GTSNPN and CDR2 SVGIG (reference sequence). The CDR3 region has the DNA TGTGCCTGGCATAGGACTAGCGGGGCTAACAATGAGCAGTTCTTC. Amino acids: CAWHRTSGANNEQFF. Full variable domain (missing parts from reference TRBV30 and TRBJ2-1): SQTIHQWPATLVQPVGSPLSLECTVEGTSNPNLYWYRQAAGRGLQLLFYSVGIGQISSEVPQNLSASRPQDRQFILSSKKLLLSDSGFYLCAWHRTSGANNEQFFGPGTRLTVL.

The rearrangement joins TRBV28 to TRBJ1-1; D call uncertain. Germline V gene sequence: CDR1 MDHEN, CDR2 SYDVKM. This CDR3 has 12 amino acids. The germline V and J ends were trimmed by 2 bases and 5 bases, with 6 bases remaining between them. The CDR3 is CASSLAYTEAFF. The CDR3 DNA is TGTGCCAGCAGTTTAGCCTATACTGAAGCTTTCTTT.

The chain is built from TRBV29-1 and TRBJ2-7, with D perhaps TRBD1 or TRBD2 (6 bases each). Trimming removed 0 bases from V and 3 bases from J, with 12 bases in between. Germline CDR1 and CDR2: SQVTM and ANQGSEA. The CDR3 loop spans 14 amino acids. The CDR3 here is CSVEDQGGNYEQYF. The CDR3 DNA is TGCAGCGTTGAAGATCAAGGGGGGAACTACGAGCAGTACTTC.

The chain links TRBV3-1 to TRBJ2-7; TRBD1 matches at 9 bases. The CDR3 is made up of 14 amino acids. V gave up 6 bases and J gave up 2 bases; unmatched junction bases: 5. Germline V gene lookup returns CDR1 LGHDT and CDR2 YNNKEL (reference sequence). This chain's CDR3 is CASRRQGVPYEQYF. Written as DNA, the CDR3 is TGTGCCAGCAGACGACAGGGGGTTCCCTACGAGCAGTACTTC.

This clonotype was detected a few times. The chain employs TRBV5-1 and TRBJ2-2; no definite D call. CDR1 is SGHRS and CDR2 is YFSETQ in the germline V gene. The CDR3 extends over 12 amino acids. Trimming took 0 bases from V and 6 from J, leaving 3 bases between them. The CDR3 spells CASSLVPGELFF. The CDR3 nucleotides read TGCGCCAGCAGCTTGGTTCCCGGGGAGCTGTTTTTT.

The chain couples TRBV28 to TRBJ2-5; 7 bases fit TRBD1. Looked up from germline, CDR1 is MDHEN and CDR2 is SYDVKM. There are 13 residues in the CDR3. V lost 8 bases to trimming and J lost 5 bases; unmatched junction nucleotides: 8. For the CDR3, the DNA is TGTGCCAGCGAAGACAGGGATTGGGAGACCCAGTACTTC. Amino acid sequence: CASEDRDWETQYF.

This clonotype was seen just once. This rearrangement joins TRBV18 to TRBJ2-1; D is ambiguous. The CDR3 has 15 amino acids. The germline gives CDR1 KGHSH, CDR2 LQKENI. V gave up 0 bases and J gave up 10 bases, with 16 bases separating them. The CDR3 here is CASSPPRTGIGEQFF. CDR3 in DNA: TGTGCCAGCTCACCACCCAGGACGGGTATTGGGGAGCAGTTCTTC.

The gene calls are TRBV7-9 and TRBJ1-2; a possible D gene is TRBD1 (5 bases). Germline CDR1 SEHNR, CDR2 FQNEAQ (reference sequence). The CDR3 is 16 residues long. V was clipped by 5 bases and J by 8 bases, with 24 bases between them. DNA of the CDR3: TGTGCCAGCAGCCTCGTCGACTCGGGACCACGAGGGGGCTACACCTTC. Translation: CASSLVDSGPRGGYTF.

CDR3 protein: CASSQVNADTQYF. As DNA, the CDR3 is TGTGCCAGCAGCCAAGTCAACGCAGATACGCAGTATTTT. The chain joins TRBV14 to TRBJ2-3, with D unclear. Germline lookup yields CDR1 SGHDN and CDR2 FVKESK. CDR3 length: 13 residues. V lost 1 base, J lost 4 bases, and 6 bases lay in between.

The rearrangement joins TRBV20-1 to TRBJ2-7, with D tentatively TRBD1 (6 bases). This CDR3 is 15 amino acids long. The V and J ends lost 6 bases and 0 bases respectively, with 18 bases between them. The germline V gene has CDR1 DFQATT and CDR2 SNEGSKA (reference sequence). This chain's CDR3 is CSAESLLDSSYEQYF. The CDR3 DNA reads TGCAGTGCCGAATCCCTCTTGGACAGCTCCTACGAGCAGTACTTC.

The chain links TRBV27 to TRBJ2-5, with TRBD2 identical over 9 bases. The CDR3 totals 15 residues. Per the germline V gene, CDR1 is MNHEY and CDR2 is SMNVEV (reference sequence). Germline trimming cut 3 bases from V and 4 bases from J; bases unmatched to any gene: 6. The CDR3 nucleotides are TGTGCCAGCAGTTTTGGCGGGAGGGGCCTAGAGACCCAGTACTTC. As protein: CASSFGGRGLETQYF.

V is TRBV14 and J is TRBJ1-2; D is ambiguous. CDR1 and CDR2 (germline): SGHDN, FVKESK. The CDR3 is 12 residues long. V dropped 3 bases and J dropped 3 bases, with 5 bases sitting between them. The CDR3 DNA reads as TGTGCCAGCAGCCAGGGTCACTATGGCTACACCTTC. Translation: CASSQGHYGYTF.

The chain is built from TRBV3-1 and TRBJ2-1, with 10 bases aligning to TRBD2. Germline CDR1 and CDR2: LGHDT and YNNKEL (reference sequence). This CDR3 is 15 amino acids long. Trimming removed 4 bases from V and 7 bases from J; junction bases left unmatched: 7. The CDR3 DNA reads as TGTGCCAGCAGCCCAGCGGGAGGGGTGTGGAATGAGCAGTTCTTC. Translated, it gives CASSPAGGVWNEQFF.

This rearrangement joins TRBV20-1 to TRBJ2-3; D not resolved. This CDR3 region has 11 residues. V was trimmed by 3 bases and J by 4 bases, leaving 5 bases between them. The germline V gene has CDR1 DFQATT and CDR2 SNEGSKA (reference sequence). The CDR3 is CSASFSDTQYF. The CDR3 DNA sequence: TGCAGTGCTAGTTTTTCAGATACGCAGTATTTT.

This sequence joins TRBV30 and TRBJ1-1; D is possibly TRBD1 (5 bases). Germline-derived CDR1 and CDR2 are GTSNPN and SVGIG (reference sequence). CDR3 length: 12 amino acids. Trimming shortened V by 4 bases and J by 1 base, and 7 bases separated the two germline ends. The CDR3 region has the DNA TGTGCCTGGACAGGGTCGAACACTGAAGCTTTCTTT. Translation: CAWTGSNTEAFF.

The DNA for the CDR3 is TGCAGTGCAAGGGGACAGGGAGAGATGTTCGCCTACGAGCAGTACTTC. Translated, it gives CSARGQGEMFAYEQYF. The chain is built from TRBV20-1 and TRBJ2-7, with TRBD1 matching 9 bases. The CDR3 covers 16 residues. Per the germline V gene, CDR1 is DFQATT and CDR2 is SNEGSKA (reference sequence). Trimming at V came to 6 bases and at J to 2 bases, leaving 14 bases not matched to a gene.

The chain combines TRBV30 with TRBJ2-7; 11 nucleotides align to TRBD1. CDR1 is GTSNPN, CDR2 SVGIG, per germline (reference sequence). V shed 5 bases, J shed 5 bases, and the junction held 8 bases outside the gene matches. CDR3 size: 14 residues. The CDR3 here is CAWGWGQGVNEQYF. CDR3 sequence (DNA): TGTGCCTGGGGCTGGGGACAGGGGGTCAACGAGCAGTACTTC.

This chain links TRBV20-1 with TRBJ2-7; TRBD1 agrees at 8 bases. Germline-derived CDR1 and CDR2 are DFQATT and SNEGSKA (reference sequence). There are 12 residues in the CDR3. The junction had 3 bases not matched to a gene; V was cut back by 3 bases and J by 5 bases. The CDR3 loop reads CSARGQANEQYF. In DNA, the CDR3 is TGCAGTGCTAGGGGACAGGCCAACGAGCAGTACTTC.

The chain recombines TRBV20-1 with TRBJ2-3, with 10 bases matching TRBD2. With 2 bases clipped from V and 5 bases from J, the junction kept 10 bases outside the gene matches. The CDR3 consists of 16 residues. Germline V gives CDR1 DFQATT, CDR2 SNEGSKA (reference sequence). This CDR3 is CSARSRASGGIDTQYF. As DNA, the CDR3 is TGCAGTGCTAGATCGAGGGCTAGCGGGGGTATAGATACGCAGTATTTT.

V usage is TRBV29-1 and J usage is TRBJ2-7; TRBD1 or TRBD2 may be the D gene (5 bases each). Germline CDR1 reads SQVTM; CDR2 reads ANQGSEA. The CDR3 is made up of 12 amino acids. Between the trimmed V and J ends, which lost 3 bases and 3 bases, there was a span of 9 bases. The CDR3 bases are TGCAGCGTTGAGTCTGGGGGCTACGAGCAGTACTTC. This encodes CSVESGGYEQYF.